Below, 14 T cell receptor beta chains from the same sample are listed, as sequenced in a study of OX40 agonist ivuxolimab in advanced cancers. Profiled with immunoSEQ multiplex PCR; TCRdb holds only in-frame clones, not every one. The sample has 90,000 to 100,000 clones, around 90% seen once; the top ten hold 0.79%. The sequences come from CD4+ or CD8+ T cells sorted from blood, collected in a trial of the OX40 agonist ivuxolimab. The receptors shown here come from an adult with an advanced solid tumor such as melanoma, head and neck, liver or kidney cancer.

The chain combines TRBV7-2 with TRBJ2-7; 7 nucleotides line up with TRBD1. V was clipped by 1 base and J by 0 bases; unmatched bases: 6. CDR1 is SGHTA, CDR2 FQGNSA, per germline. CDR3 length: 16 amino acids. The CDR3 loop reads CASSLVGDRASYEQYF. The CDR3 bases are TGTGCCAGCAGCTTAGTGGGGGACAGAGCCTCCTACGAGCAGTACTTC.

V gene TRBV19 combines with J gene TRBJ2-1, with 12 bases lining up with TRBD2. The germline gives CDR1 LNHDA, CDR2 SQIVND (reference sequence). The CDR3 is 15 amino acids. V lost 5 bases to trimming and J lost 6 bases; unmatched junction nucleotides: 5. CDR3 sequence: CASSSGLAGSNEQFF. The DNA for the CDR3 is TGTGCCAGTAGTTCAGGACTAGCGGGGAGCAATGAGCAGTTCTTC.

This chain joins TRBV27 and TRBJ1-2; tentatively, D is TRBD1 (6 bases). V lost 5 bases to trimming and J lost 6 bases, with 19 bases between them. CDR1 is MNHEY and CDR2 is SMNVEV in the germline V gene (reference sequence). The CDR3 runs 15 residues. This chain's CDR3 is CASSPYLGRGDGYTF. The CDR3 DNA sequence: TGTGCCAGCAGTCCCTACTTGGGCAGGGGCGATGGCTACACCTTC.

Regarding this clone: Distinct nucleotide sequences in the sample also encode this CDR3. The chain has TRBV28 and TRBJ1-2, with TRBD1 matching 8 bases. The CDR3 is 14 amino acids. The V and J ends lost 4 bases and 8 bases, in that order; junction bases with no gene match: 9. Germline V lookup: CDR1 MDHEN, CDR2 SYDVKM. The CDR3 is CASSSGQGSGGYTF. Written as DNA, the CDR3 is TGTGCCAGCAGTTCTGGACAGGGTTCGGGCGGCTACACCTTC.

This clone occurred once. The rearrangement joins TRBV6-5 to TRBJ1-2; maybe TRBD1 (6 bases). Trimming took 7 bases from V and 8 from J, leaving 17 bases between them. The CDR3 is 13 residues long. CDR1 and CDR2 from the germline V gene are MNHEY and SVGAGI. The chain's CDR3 is CASTQGGRVGYTF. In nucleotides, the CDR3 is TGTGCCAGCACCCAAGGGGGTAGGGTAGGCTACACCTTC.

The chain has TRBV6-5 and TRBJ1-5; tentatively, D is TRBD1 (6 bases). Germline V gene sequence: CDR1 MNHEY, CDR2 SVGAGI. Trimming cost V 7 bases and J 7 bases, with 20 bases left between them. The CDR3 consists of 15 residues. The CDR3: CASKGTHGSGQPQHF. CDR3 bases: TGTGCCAGCAAAGGGACACATGGGAGCGGACAGCCCCAGCATTTT.

A single count supports this clone. The J gene is TRBJ2-2, the V gene TRBV18; TRBD1 matches 9 bases. The CDR3 has 14 residues. With V trimmed by 6 bases and J by 5 bases, 4 bases remained unmatched. Per germline, CDR1 KGHSH and CDR2 LQKENI. The CDR3 spells CASSAGTGTGELFF. The CDR3 DNA sequence: TGTGCCAGCTCCGCCGGGACAGGGACCGGGGAGCTGTTTTTT.

The chain combines TRBV19 with TRBJ2-7, with TRBD1 matching over 9 bases. Per germline, CDR1 LNHDA and CDR2 SQIVND (reference sequence). Unmatched junction bases numbered 3, after V lost 4 bases and J lost 2 bases. The CDR3 contains 14 residues. The CDR3 DNA follows: TGTGCCAGTAGTAATCGACAGGGGGCCTACGAGCAGTACTTC. It codes for CASSNRQGAYEQYF.

This clone has a handful of counts. The V call is TRBV2, the J call TRBJ2-4, with D possibly matching TRBD2 (5 bases). Trimming removed 7 bases at V and 0 bases at J, with 13 bases between. This CDR3 has 15 amino acids. From germline, CDR1 is SNHLY and CDR2 FYNNEI. The CDR3 DNA is TGTGCCAGCATCCGGACTGTCCTAGCCAAAAACATTCAGTACTTC. Encoded protein: CASIRTVLAKNIQYF.

The chain combines TRBV7-2 with TRBJ1-6; D not certain. CDR1 is SGHTA, CDR2 FQGNSA, per germline. The CDR3 is made up of 16 amino acids. V lost 4 bases and J lost 8, with 18 bases in between. This chain's CDR3 is CASSSSDLGNYSPLHF. CDR3 bases: TGTGCCAGCAGCTCAAGTGATTTAGGGAACTATTCACCCCTCCACTTT.

The chain uses TRBV6-5 and TRBJ2-7; tentative D call: TRBD2 (6 bases). Germline lookup yields CDR1 MNHEY and CDR2 SVGAGI. The CDR3 sequence is 14 residues long. Trimming stripped 7 bases from V and 0 bases from J, with 13 bases between. The CDR3 sequence is CASNAGIGSYEQYF. For the CDR3, the DNA is TGTGCCAGCAATGCGGGGATCGGCTCCTACGAGCAGTACTTC.

The chain carries TRBV19 and TRBJ2-1; D is ambiguous. V was pared by 4 bases and J by 5 bases, with 6 bases between. The CDR3 totals 12 residues. Germline assignment: CDR1 LNHDA and CDR2 SQIVND (reference sequence). CDR3 bases: TGTGCCAGTAGTACCAACAACAATGAGCAGTTCTTC. It yields the protein CASSTNNNEQFF.

CDR3 sequence reads: CASSSAYHYTDTQYF. CDR3 coding DNA: TGTGCCAGCAGTTCGGCATACCACTACACAGATACGCAGTATTTT. The chain joins TRBV27 to TRBJ2-3; the D is unclear. With 4 bases removed from V and 2 bases from J, the gap between germline ends came to 13 bases. Per germline, CDR1 MNHEY and CDR2 SMNVEV (reference sequence). This CDR3 is built from 15 residues.

Only a few counts were recorded for this clone. V usage is TRBV9 and J usage is TRBJ2-6; TRBD1 agrees at 8 bases. The trim removed 3 bases at V and 7 bases at J, leaving 12 bases unmatched. Germline loops: CDR1 SGDLS, CDR2 YYNGEE. The CDR3 length is 17 residues. The CDR3 bases are TGTGCCAGCAGCGGGAGACAGGGGCCTATTGGAGCCAACGTCCTGACTTTC. Translated, it gives CASSGRQGPIGANVLTF. Full variable domain (outside the CDR3, taken from reference TRBV9 and TRBJ2-6): DSGVTQTPKHLITATGQRVTLRCSPRSGDLSVYWYQQSLDQGLQFLIQYYNGEERAKGNILERFSAQQFPDLHSELNLSSLELGDSALYFCASSGRQGPIGANVLTFGAGSRLTVL.